This T cell receptor beta chain was documented in a study of T cells after yellow fever vaccination. Notes on the study in general: Among primary-vaccination clones, most reappeared after the booster, at 95% to 96% for CD4 and under 90% for CD8. Although the secondary response was weaker, it peaked faster, at day 5 versus 15.

TCRdb reprocessed the 5' RACE reads via MiXCR and lists one record per CDR3 protein. Among 80,000 to 100,000 distinct CDR3 sequences, 5.8% were seen once, and the ten largest hold about two fifths. There are many counts of this clonotype. No antigen is known for it. The trim removed 5 bases at V and 5 bases at J, leaving 9 bases unmatched. Per the germline V gene, CDR1 is SGHRS and CDR2 is YFSETQ. The CDR3 loop spans 15 amino acids. The sample here was CD8+ T cells sorted from PBMCs, taken 10 days after the yellow fever booster vaccination. This receptor was taken from a man between 18 and 35 years old who received the YFV17D yellow fever vaccine. This chain connects TRBV5-1 to TRBJ2-5; 10 bases match TRBD2. The CDR3 region has the DNA TGCGCCAGCAGTCCGGAACTAGCGGGGATTGAGACCCAGTACTTC. It specifies CASSPELAGIETQYF.